Below, 4 T cell receptor beta chains from the same sample are listed, as sequenced in a study of shared clonotypes between healthy human individuals. Method: immunoSEQ multiplex PCR; TCRdb's copy keeps in-frame clones and lacks some. This table holds about 450,000 clones, roughly three quarters found once. Sequencing was done on a sample of PBMCs. The receptors originated from a woman aged 40 to 50 in good health. Some clones in this sample may be carry-over from other donors' samples.

The chain links TRBV30 to TRBJ2-7; D may be TRBD2 (6 bases). This CDR3 has 12 amino acids. Germline CDR1 GTSNPN, CDR2 SVGIG (reference sequence). Trimming removed 2 bases at V and 4 bases at J, with 9 bases between. The CDR3 coding sequence is TGTGCCTGGAGTCGTGGGGGGTACGAGCAGTACTTC. It is translated as CAWSRGGYEQYF.

This clone was counted many times. The V gene is TRBV6-1, the J gene TRBJ2-1; no clear D gene. Germline lookup yields CDR1 MNHNS and CDR2 SASEGT. Between the trimmed V and J ends, which lost 4 bases and 6 bases, there was a span of 10 bases. The CDR3 loop spans 13 amino acids. This CDR3 reads CASSVSGLNEQFF. The CDR3 region has the DNA TGTGCCAGCAGTGTTTCAGGTCTCAATGAGCAGTTCTTC.

The chain uses TRBV30 and TRBJ1-4, with 7 bases matching TRBD1. Per the germline V gene, CDR1 is GTSNPN and CDR2 is SVGIG (reference sequence). The CDR3 runs 14 residues. After removal of 0 bases from V and 10 bases from J, the junction contained 8 bases not matched to a gene. CDR3 region: CAWSVQGTVGKLFF. The CDR3 nucleotides read TGTGCCTGGAGTGTACAGGGGACCGTCGGAAAACTGTTTTTT.

This clone was recorded a few times. A read error is possible here, since a much larger clone lies one base away. The V gene is TRBV28, the J gene TRBJ2-7; D unresolved. In germline, CDR1 is MDHEN, CDR2 SYDVKM. The length of the CDR3 is 11 residues. The ends were cut back, 3 bases at V and 2 bases at J, with 2 bases in the middle. CDR3 protein: CASSFTYEQYF. DNA of the CDR3: TGTGCCAGCAGTTTCACCTACGAGCAGTACTTC.